A single sample gave rise to the 20 T cell receptor beta chains below, sequenced in a study of breast tumors, draining lymph nodes, adjacent tissues. Samples came from axillary lymph nodes draining the breast cancer. MiXCR, applied by TCRdb to the multiplex PCR reads, yields one record per CDR3 protein. Here the sample spans around 250,000 distinct CDR3 sequences, under 40% being singletons. Material: axillary lymph node tissue. These receptors originate from a female donor with breast cancer. Some clones in this sample may be carry-over from other donors' samples.

The CDR3 loop is CASSLGDRGNNQPQHF. The CDR3 nucleotides are TGTGCCAGCAGTTTGGGCGACAGGGGGAACAATCAGCCCCAGCATTTT. The chain carries TRBV28 and TRBJ1-5, with 9 bases lining up with TRBD1. The germline CDR1 and CDR2 sequences are MDHEN and SYDVKM. V dropped 3 bases and J dropped 3; count of bases not matched to a gene: 6. The CDR3 is 16 residues long. The variable domain in full, with the rest retrieved from reference TRBV28 and TRBJ1-5, is DVKVTQSSRYLVKRTGEKVFLECVQDMDHENMFWYRQDPGLGLRLIYFSYDVKMKEKGDIPEGYSVSREKKERFSLILESASTNQTSMYLCASSLGDRGNNQPQHFGDGTRLSIL.

This clonotype was observed a handful of times. V and J are TRBV30 and TRBJ2-6, with a possible D match to TRBD1 (6 bases). Trimming removed 3 bases at V and 0 bases at J, with 18 bases between. Germline lookup yields CDR1 GTSNPN and CDR2 SVGIG (reference sequence). The CDR3 runs 18 residues. This CDR3 is CAWRDPGHPTSGANVLTF. In DNA, the CDR3 is TGTGCCTGGAGAGACCCGGGACACCCGACCTCTGGGGCCAACGTCCTGACTTTC.

This clonotype has a count of ten or more. The V call is TRBV20-1, the J call TRBJ1-6, with TRBD1 matching 9 bases. CDR3 size: 16 residues. V dropped 6 bases and J dropped 3; count of bases not matched to a gene: 9. Germline lookup yields CDR1 DFQATT and CDR2 SNEGSKA (reference sequence). The CDR3 nucleotides read TGCAGTGCCGGGGGACAGGGACGAGGCTATAATTCACCCCTCCACTTT. It yields the protein CSAGGQGRGYNSPLHF.

In its sample, this clonotype was seen many times. The chain employs TRBV20-1 and TRBJ2-5; no firm D call. The germline gives CDR1 DFQATT, CDR2 SNEGSKA (reference sequence). Trimming left V 0 bases short and J 2 bases short, with 10 bases between. The CDR3 has 14 amino acids. This CDR3 reads CSAREGSRQETQYF. DNA of the CDR3: TGCAGTGCTAGAGAGGGTTCGCGGCAAGAGACCCAGTACTTC.

The V and J genes are TRBV24-1 and TRBJ2-1, with D maybe TRBD2 (7 bases). Germline V lookup: CDR1 KGHDR, CDR2 SFDVKD. The CDR3 consists of 15 residues. V lost 9 bases to trimming and J lost 4 bases, with 18 bases between them. The DNA of the CDR3 is TGTGCCACCCCCGAGGGAGGGGGACCTTACAATGAGCAGTTCTTC. It specifies CATPEGGGPYNEQFF.

This chain uses TRBV9 with TRBJ2-5; D tentatively fits TRBD1 or TRBD2 (6 bases each). Germline lookup yields CDR1 SGDLS and CDR2 YYNGEE. CDR3 length: 13 amino acids. CDR3 residues: CARGVRGQETQYF. The CDR3, as DNA: TGTGCTAGGGGGGTTAGGGGCCAAGAGACCCAGTACTTC.

Written as DNA, the CDR3 is TGTGCCAGCAGTTTTAGTCCTGTCTATGGCTACACCTTC. Translation gives CASSFSPVYGYTF. The rearrangement joins TRBV28 to TRBJ1-2; D unclear. Trimming took 3 bases from V and 4 from J, leaving 9 bases between them. Germline CDR1 reads MDHEN; CDR2 reads SYDVKM. The CDR3 extends over 13 amino acids.

The gene calls are TRBV4-2 and TRBJ2-2, with D possibly matching TRBD1 (6 bases). Germline CDR1 LGHNA, CDR2 YNFKEQ. There are 16 residues in the CDR3. Trimming stripped 2 bases from V and 2 bases from J, with 12 bases between. The CDR3 DNA reads TGTGCCAGCAGCCAATTTAAACAGGGAAACACCGGGGAGCTGTTTTTT. It yields the protein CASSQFKQGNTGELFF.

This clonotype has more than one count but fewer than ten. A much larger clone lies one base from this, so it may be a read error. V and J are TRBV9 and TRBJ2-5; 10 bases match TRBD2. This CDR3 is built from 17 residues. From germline, CDR1 is SGDLS and CDR2 YYNGEE. The CDR3 spells CASSVGLSGGAQATQYF. For the CDR3, the DNA is TGTGCCAGCAGCGTAGGCCTCAGCGGGGGGGCTCAAGCGACCCAGTACTTC.

This clonotype was observed a handful of times. This sequence joins TRBV27 and TRBJ2-7, with TRBD2 as a possible D gene (5 bases). Germline V gene data show CDR1 as MNHEY and CDR2 as SMNVEV (reference sequence). The length of the CDR3 is 13 residues. V was shortened by 5 bases and J by 4 bases, with 12 bases between the two germline ends. The chain's CDR3 is CASSLSGRYEQYF. The CDR3 DNA reads TGTGCCAGCAGTCTGAGCGGTCGGTACGAGCAGTACTTC.

The sample holds many counts of this clonotype. The V call is TRBV7-8, the J call TRBJ1-6; D is uncertain. CDR3 length equals 15 residues. Trimming removed 0 bases at V and 6 bases at J, with 9 bases between. Germline V gives CDR1 SGHVS, CDR2 FQNEAQ. CDR3 amino acids: CASSLAVTLNSPLHF. In DNA, the CDR3 is TGTGCCAGCAGCTTAGCGGTGACGCTTAATTCACCCCTCCACTTT.

This clonotype was detected ten times or more. V is TRBV5-1 and J is TRBJ2-3; D remains ambiguous. The CDR3 covers 13 residues. The germline V and J ends were trimmed by 1 base and 2 bases, with 5 bases remaining between them. Germline V gene data show CDR1 as SGHRS and CDR2 as YFSETQ. Written as DNA, the CDR3 is TGCGCCAGCAGCTTGAGAGACACAGATACGCAGTATTTT. This encodes CASSLRDTDTQYF.

The sample holds many counts of this clonotype. The chain couples TRBV7-3 to TRBJ2-1, with 7 bases fitting TRBD1. Germline V CDR1 and CDR2: SGHTA, FQGTGA. The CDR3 runs 13 residues. The junction had 2 bases not matched to a gene; V was cut back by 0 bases and J by 9 bases. The CDR3 DNA reads as TGTGCCAGCAGCTTAACACAGGGGTTTGAGCAGTTCTTC. Translated, it gives CASSLTQGFEQFF. The full variable domain, rest sourced from reference TRBV7-3 and TRBJ2-1, is GAGVSQTPSNKVTEKGKYVELRCDPISGHTALYWYRQSLGQGPEFLIYFQGTGAADDSGLPNDRFFAVRPEGSVSTLKIQRTERGDSAVYLCASSLTQGFEQFFGPGTRLTVL.

This clonotype was observed at least ten times. The CDR3 sequence is CASGSRGGNTQYF. CDR3 in DNA: TGTGCTAGTGGCTCGAGAGGGGGCAATACGCAGTATTTT. The rearrangement joins TRBV12-5 to TRBJ2-3, with 7 bases identical to TRBD1. Unmatched junction bases numbered 7, after V lost 6 bases and J lost 7 bases. CDR3 size: 13 residues. Germline V gives CDR1 LGHNT, CDR2 FRNRAP.

Concerning this clonotype: It is unclear where the CDR3 begins or ends on the DNA, so no DNA is shown, and the CDR3 is as TCRdb lists it. The CDR3 loop is CASSFYICSARSPSGRAGNEQFF. The chain has TRBV7-9 and TRBJ2-1; the listed D gene, TRBD2, was not tested against the DNA. Germline CDR1 and CDR2: SEHNR and FQNEAQ (reference sequence). From its first to its last residue, the CDR3 has 23 amino acids.

In this sample, this clonotype turned up a few times. The V gene is TRBV3-2, the J gene TRBJ1-3; TRBD1 was called by the table and not checked on the DNA. TRBV3-2 is a pseudogene segment. This CDR3 is built from 13 residues. CDR3 amino acids: CASSRQGGNTIYF. The CDR3 region has the DNA TGTGCCAGCAGCCGCCAGGGGGGAAACACCATATATTTT.

At least ten counts were recorded for this clonotype. CDR3 in amino acids: CSARDLAGSSYEQYF. The DNA of the CDR3 is TGCAGTGCTAGAGATCTCGCAGGCAGCTCCTACGAGCAGTACTTC. This sequence joins TRBV20-1 and TRBJ2-7; unclear D gene. The V end was cut by 0 bases, the J end by 0 bases, with 12 bases between. The germline V gene encodes CDR1 DFQATT and CDR2 SNEGSKA (reference sequence). The CDR3 spans 15 residues.

V is TRBV4-3 and J is TRBJ1-4; tentative D call: TRBD1 (5 bases). Germline V CDR1 and CDR2: LGHNA, YSLEER. V lost 1 base and J 4 bases, leaving 7 bases between the germline ends. The CDR3 spans 14 residues. CDR3 in DNA: TGCGCCAGCAGCCAAGGACAGCTTAATGAAAAACTGTTTTTT. Translating it yields CASSQGQLNEKLFF.

This clonotype appeared a few times. V gene TRBV6-5 combines with J gene TRBJ2-7, with D maybe TRBD1 (6 bases). Germline V lookup: CDR1 MNHEY, CDR2 SVGAGI. CDR3 length: 19 residues. Trimming pared 2 bases from V and 3 bases from J, leaving 26 bases between. DNA for the CDR3: TGTGCCAGCAGTTACACGAGCGGTTCCTCTCTCGGGACAATCTACGAGCAGTACTTC. Protein sequence: CASSYTSGSSLGTIYEQYF.

This clonotype was picked up many times. This chain connects TRBV5-1 to TRBJ2-1; no definite D call. V was cut by 0 bases and J by 11 bases, with 9 bases left in between. This CDR3 spans 12 amino acids. Germline CDR1 SGHRS, CDR2 YFSETQ. This CDR3 reads CASSLDTPKQFF. DNA of the CDR3: TGCGCCAGCAGCTTGGACACTCCCAAGCAGTTCTTC.